The source of this T cell receptor beta chain is a study of cytomegalovirus exposure and HLA in healthy donors. Study-wide results and caveats: Sequences of the TCR beta chain were said to predict the HLA-A and HLA-B alleles of most subjects accurately. The availability of immune exposure information extended only to CMV serostatus.

A word on this clone: Its matching antigen is unknown.

Amplification used 60 Vbeta primers and 13 Jbeta primers. Clones were read by immunoSEQ multiplex PCR, and TCRdb kept only the in-frame ones, dropping some. The table has around 110,000 clones, 79% seen once. CDR3 size: 13 residues. Unmatched junction bases numbered 2, after V lost 1 base and J lost 2 bases. CDR1 GTSNPN and CDR2 SVGIG come from the germline V gene (reference sequence). Specimen: PBMCs. The clonotype was recovered from a man aged 25-40 years in good health and CMV-seropositive. The chain recombines TRBV30 with TRBJ2-7, with 7 bases identical to TRBD1. CDR3 DNA: TGTGCCTGGAGTGGGGACAGCCCCTACGAGCAGTACTTC. Protein product: CAWSGDSPYEQYF.